The next 26 T cell receptor beta chains were all read from a single sample in a study of control samples from healthy donors and cancer patients. Profiled with immunoSEQ multiplex PCR; TCRdb holds only in-frame clones, not every one. This sample yields 100,000 or so clones, of which more than 85% are seen a single time; 18% belongs to the top ten. The sequenced material came from blood. The origin of the receptors is a woman aged 45-65 years in good health.

The rearrangement joins TRBV9 to TRBJ2-5; no clear D. This CDR3 spans 13 amino acids. The V end lost 3 bases, the J end lost 5 bases, and 11 bases lay between the germline ends. CDR1 and CDR2 (germline): SGDLS, YYNGEE. CDR3 in amino acids: CASSASGPETQYF. The DNA for the CDR3 is TGTGCCAGCAGCGCCTCAGGTCCGGAGACCCAGTACTTC.

The chain is built from TRBV5-6 and TRBJ1-2; 7 positions match TRBD1. This CDR3 has 13 amino acids. With V trimmed by 5 bases and J by 4 bases, 5 bases remained unmatched. Germline V gene lookup returns CDR1 SGHDT and CDR2 YYEEEE. CDR3 protein: CASRTTGAYGYTF. As DNA, the CDR3 is TGTGCCAGCAGGACTACAGGGGCCTATGGCTACACCTTC.

The chain has TRBV5-6 and TRBJ2-3; 11 positions match TRBD2. V shed 3 bases and J 4 bases; nucleotides not matched to a gene: 7. The CDR3 sequence is 16 residues long. Germline V gene data show CDR1 as SGHDT and CDR2 as YYEEEE. The chain's CDR3 is CASSSRELAGADTQYF. DNA of the CDR3: TGTGCCAGCAGCTCGCGGGAACTAGCGGGGGCAGATACGCAGTATTTT.

This chain connects TRBV6-5 to TRBJ2-3, with D unresolved. CDR3 length: 14 amino acids. CDR1 is MNHEY and CDR2 is SVGAGI in the germline V gene. The CDR3 nucleotides read TGTGGAACCAGGCGCAGAACCCTCACAGATACGCAGTATTTT. Residues: CGTRRRTLTDTQYF.

The chain recombines TRBV10-3 with TRBJ1-1, with TRBD1 identical over 8 bases. The CDR3 is made up of 14 amino acids. Germline V CDR1 and CDR2: ENHRY, SYGVKD. Losses at the gene ends were 6 bases for V and 6 bases for J; bases not matched to a gene: 9. Here the CDR3 reads CAIRKTGVVAEAFF. The CDR3 DNA sequence: TGTGCCATCAGGAAGACAGGGGTAGTGGCTGAAGCTTTCTTT.

V gene TRBV7-3 combines with J gene TRBJ2-3; D is ambiguous. The CDR3 covers 14 residues. Germline V CDR1 and CDR2: SGHTA, FQGTGA. V gave up 1 base and J gave up 2 bases, with 7 bases separating them. The CDR3 is CASSLMGYTDTQYF. The CDR3 DNA sequence: TGTGCCAGCAGCTTAATGGGGTACACAGATACGCAGTATTTT.

The chain carries TRBV19 and TRBJ2-7; 8 bases fit TRBD2. The CDR3 extends over 13 amino acids. V lost 8 bases to trimming and J lost 6 bases; unmatched junction nucleotides: 9. Germline CDR1 is LNHDA and CDR2 is SQIVND (reference sequence). CDR3 residues: CASRAAGGGEQYV. The DNA of the CDR3 is TGTGCCAGTCGAGCGGCGGGAGGAGGCGAGCAGTACGTC.

The chain carries TRBV4-3 and TRBJ2-2; TRBD2 is a possible D gene (6 bases). The CDR3 runs 16 residues. Germline CDR1 is LGHNA and CDR2 is YSLEER. Trimming cost V 2 bases and J 3 bases, with 13 bases left between them. The chain's CDR3 is CASSQNGRLDTGELFF. The CDR3 DNA sequence: TGCGCCAGCAGCCAAAACGGGAGACTCGACACCGGGGAGCTGTTTTTT.

The rearrangement links TRBV28 to TRBJ1-4, with TRBD1 matching over 7 bases. V gave up 7 bases and J gave up 4 bases; unmatched junction bases: 6. From germline, CDR1 is MDHEN and CDR2 SYDVKM. This CDR3 contains 14 residues. The DNA for the CDR3 is TGTGCCAGCACCGTAGGGGGCCTTAATGAAAAACTGTTTTTT. It codes for CASTVGGLNEKLFF.

This chain connects TRBV11-1 to TRBJ2-1; no clear D. This CDR3 region has 13 residues. Trimming took off 1 base at V and 2 bases at J, with 3 bases between the two ends. In germline, CDR1 is SGHAT, CDR2 FQDESV (reference sequence). This CDR3 reads CASSLVPYNEQFF. The CDR3 DNA reads as TGTGCCAGCAGCTTAGTTCCCTACAATGAGCAGTTCTTC.

This sequence joins TRBV10-2 and TRBJ2-2; D is unclear. CDR3 size: 11 residues. Looked up from germline, CDR1 is WSHSY and CDR2 is SAAADI. V dropped 8 bases and J dropped 5 bases, with 6 bases sitting between them. The CDR3 loop reads CASSLTGELFF. In nucleotides, the CDR3 is TGCGCCAGCTCGTTGACCGGGGAGCTGTTTTTT.

CDR3 nucleotide sequence: TGTGCCAGTAGTCCACCTAGGGTGGGGCAGGGGAGCCAGCCCCAGCATTTT. The encoded protein is CASSPPRVGQGSQPQHF. V and J are TRBV19 and TRBJ1-5, with D perhaps matching TRBD1 (6 bases). CDR1 is LNHDA, CDR2 SQIVND, per germline (reference sequence). Trimming removed 5 bases at V and 7 bases at J, with 24 bases between. This CDR3 has 17 amino acids.

Comment on this clone: Sequence at one end of the junction differs from germline and may be a read error. The chain combines TRBV13 with TRBJ2-3; the match to TRBD2 covers 12 bases. Germline assignment: CDR1 PRHDT and CDR2 FYEKMQ (reference sequence). This CDR3 has 16 amino acids. The CDR3 loop reads CASSLGTSGPPYTQYF. In DNA form, the CDR3 reads TGTGCCAGCAGCCTAGGGACTAGCGGGCCTCCGTATACGCAGTATTTT.

V is TRBV6-1 and J is TRBJ1-5; TRBD1 matches at 9 bases. The CDR3 is made up of 17 amino acids. Germline CDR1 is MNHNS and CDR2 is SASEGT. V shed 4 bases and J 2 bases; nucleotides not matched to a gene: 9. The CDR3 region is CASSGGTGRVGNQPQHF. The CDR3 region has the DNA TGTGCCAGCAGTGGGGGGACAGGGAGAGTGGGCAATCAGCCCCAGCATTTT.

The rearrangement links TRBV2 to TRBJ2-1, with 8 bases matching TRBD1. This CDR3 comprises 13 residues. The trim removed 4 bases at V and 7 bases at J, leaving 3 bases unmatched. The germline V gene encodes CDR1 SNHLY and CDR2 FYNNEI. The CDR3, as DNA: TGTGCCAGCAGTGGGCAGGGGGCAAATGAGCAGTTCTTC. Its translation is CASSGQGANEQFF.

The chain joins TRBV7-9 to TRBJ2-5; D might be TRBD1 (6 bases). The CDR3 length is 14 residues. V dropped 4 bases and J dropped 2 bases, with 11 bases sitting between them. From germline, CDR1 is SEHNR and CDR2 FQNEAQ (reference sequence). The CDR3 spells CASSSTTGQETQYF. As DNA, the CDR3 is TGTGCCAGCAGCTCTACGACAGGACAAGAGACCCAGTACTTC.

The chain uses TRBV19 and TRBJ2-6; D remains ambiguous. V gave up 7 bases and J gave up 0 bases, with 13 bases separating them. Germline V CDR1 and CDR2: LNHDA, SQIVND (reference sequence). The CDR3 extends over 16 amino acids. The CDR3 reads CASTPAHDSGANVLTF. The CDR3 nucleotides read TGTGCCAGTACCCCAGCGCATGACTCTGGGGCCAACGTCCTGACTTTC.

The V gene is TRBV6-2 or TRBV6-3, the J gene TRBJ1-2; D uncertain. The V end was cut by 0 bases, the J end by 7 bases, with 15 bases between. CDR1 and CDR2 from the germline V gene are MNHEY and SVGEGT. The CDR3 contains 15 residues. CDR3 nucleotides: TGTGCCAGCAGTTACTCGAAAGTGATGGGCGGTGGCTACACCTTC. Translated, it gives CASSYSKVMGGGYTF.

V and J are TRBV6-6 and TRBJ2-1; 11 bases fit TRBD2. V shed 4 bases and J 5 bases; nucleotides not matched to a gene: 7. This CDR3 is built from 16 residues. CDR1 and CDR2 (germline): MNHNY, SVGAGI (reference sequence). CDR3 protein: CASSSLGTSGDNEQFF. For the CDR3, the DNA is TGTGCCAGCAGTTCTTTGGGGACTAGCGGAGACAATGAGCAGTTCTTC.

The chain links TRBV2 to TRBJ1-2; D perhaps matches TRBD1 (5 bases). The V and J ends lost 10 bases and 4 bases respectively, with 16 bases between them. This CDR3 is built from 13 residues. In germline, CDR1 is SNHLY, CDR2 FYNNEI. CDR3 nucleotide sequence: TGTGCCAACTCCGGGACGCTCCTCTATGGCTACACCTTC. Translated, it gives CANSGTLLYGYTF. The variable domain in full, with the rest retrieved from reference TRBV2 and TRBJ1-2, is EPEVTQTPSHQVTQMGQEVILRCVPISNHLYFYWYRQILGQKVEFLVSFYNNEISEKSEIFDDQFSVERPDGSNFTLKIRSTKLEDSAMYFCANSGTLLYGYTFGSGTRLTVV.

The CDR3 is CASSNIAGVGQYV. For the CDR3, the DNA is TGTGCCAGCAGCAACATAGCGGGAGTGGGGCAGTACGTC. This chain joins TRBV21-1 and TRBJ2-7; the D segment call TRBD2 is taken from the table without a DNA check. TRBV21-1 is labeled a pseudogene. The CDR3 is 13 residues long.

This sequence joins TRBV7-3 and TRBJ2-7, with D maybe TRBD2 (5 bases). Trimming removed 9 bases at V and 3 bases at J, with 12 bases between. Germline V gene lookup returns CDR1 SGHTA and CDR2 FQGTGA. The CDR3 is 12 amino acids. The CDR3 DNA sequence: TGTGCCAGGCTACCCGGGAACTACGAGCAGTACGTC. Amino acids: CARLPGNYEQYV.

The chain links TRBV5-4 to TRBJ2-7; D possibly corresponds to TRBD1 (6 bases). Trimming left V 1 base short and J 4 bases short, with 12 bases between. There are 14 residues in the CDR3. Per germline, CDR1 SGHNT and CDR2 YYREEE (reference sequence). The CDR3 nucleotides read TGTGCCAGCAGCTTGAGGGGGAACCAATACGAGCAGTACTTC. Translated, it gives CASSLRGNQYEQYF.

The J gene is TRBJ1-4, the V gene TRBV11-1; unclear D gene. The CDR3 is made up of 15 amino acids. V shed 1 base and J shed 7 bases, with 13 bases lying between them. The germline gives CDR1 SGHAT, CDR2 FQDESV (reference sequence). DNA of the CDR3: TGTGCCAGCAGCTTAGGCCCCTCCGGGAGTGAAAAACTGTTTTTT. This encodes CASSLGPSGSEKLFF. Full variable domain (outside the CDR3, taken from reference TRBV11-1 and TRBJ1-4): EAEVAQSPRYKITEKSQAVAFWCDPISGHATLYWYRQILGQGPELLVQFQDESVVDDSQLPKDRFSAERLKGVDSTLKIQPAELGDSAMYLCASSLGPSGSEKLFFGSGTQLSVL.

This clone was picked up one time. This chain links TRBV7-7 with TRBJ2-2; 9 positions match TRBD2. There are 16 residues in the CDR3. Trimming at V came to 5 bases and at J to 3 bases, leaving 7 bases not matched to a gene. CDR1 and CDR2 (germline): SSHAT, FNYEAQ (reference sequence). CDR3 sequence (DNA): TGTGCCAGCAGCCCTGCGGGGGGGCTAGACACCGGGGAGCTGTTTTTT. Protein: CASSPAGGLDTGELFF.

The rearrangement links TRBV30 to TRBJ1-3; D might be TRBD1 (6 bases). The CDR3 is 15 amino acids. Trimming took 2 bases from V and 0 from J, leaving 11 bases between them. CDR1 and CDR2 (germline): GTSNPN, SVGIG (reference sequence). CDR3 region: CAWSRGTHSGNTIYF. For the CDR3, the DNA is TGTGCCTGGAGTAGGGGGACACACTCTGGAAACACCATATATTTT.